The TCR beta chain under discussion was sequenced for a study of blood T cell repertoires in COVID-19. About the research overall: PBMCs, B-cell-depleted T cells, or T cells were the source of the cDNA or gDNA that made up the material.

Only in-frame clones appear in the TCRdb table, and some are missing; sequencing was by immunoSEQ multiplex PCR. In the table there are 100,000 to 120,000 clones, 60% to 80% of which are singletons. The source of this sequence is a woman older than 75 with active or convalescent COVID-19. Sequencing used peripheral blood.

The CDR3 loop reads CASSTDRGYYGYTF. For the CDR3, the DNA is TGTGCCAGCAGCACGGACAGGGGATACTATGGCTACACCTTC. V is TRBV5-4 and J is TRBJ1-2; 9 positions agree with TRBD1. V shed 4 bases, J shed 3 bases, and the junction held 4 bases outside the gene matches. Germline CDR1 SGHNT, CDR2 YYREEE (reference sequence). The length of the CDR3 is 14 residues.